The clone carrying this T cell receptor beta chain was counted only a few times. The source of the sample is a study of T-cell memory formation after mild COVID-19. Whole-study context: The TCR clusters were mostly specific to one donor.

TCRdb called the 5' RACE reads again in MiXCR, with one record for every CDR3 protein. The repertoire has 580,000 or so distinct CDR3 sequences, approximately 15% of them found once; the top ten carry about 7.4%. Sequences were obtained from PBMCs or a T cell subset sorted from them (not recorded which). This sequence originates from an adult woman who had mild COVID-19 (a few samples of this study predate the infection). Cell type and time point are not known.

CDR3 loop: CSVIGGRNTEAFF. The CDR3, as DNA: TGCAGCGTTATAGGGGGCAGGAACACTGAAGCTTTCTTT. The chain has TRBV29-1 and TRBJ1-1, with 7 bases fitting TRBD1. Germline V gene sequence: CDR1 SQVTM, CDR2 ANQGSEA. V shed 5 bases and J 1 base; nucleotides not matched to a gene: 4. There are 13 residues in the CDR3.